The 20 T cell receptor beta chains presented below share a single source sample, sequenced in a study of naive and memory T cell subsets. An equimolar mix of two oligonucleotides served as the beta constant-region primer for TRBC1 and TRBC2. TCRdb ran MiXCR on the UMI-ligation and nested PCR reads and lists one entry per CDR3 protein. The table has approximately 85,000 distinct CDR3 sequences, approximately 6.5% seen once. The specimen sequenced was central memory CD4+ T cells from blood. These receptors originate from a human donor in good health.

This clonotype appeared many times. This chain links TRBV7-7 with TRBJ2-5; no definite D call. Germline CDR1 SSHAT, CDR2 FNYEAQ (reference sequence). The CDR3 spans 15 residues. V was clipped by 2 bases and J by 2 bases, with 12 bases between them. CDR3 residues: CASSLIPGPQETQYF. The CDR3 DNA is TGTGCCAGCAGCTTAATCCCCGGTCCTCAAGAGACCCAGTACTTC.

There are many counts of this clonotype. One end of the junction does not line up with germline, which may come from a read error. The rearrangement uses TRBV7-2 and TRBJ2-6; 10 bases are a match to TRBD2. The germline CDR1 and CDR2 sequences are SGHTA and FQGNSA. The CDR3 is 17 residues long. This CDR3 reads CASSFLAGVSVANVLTF. CDR3 sequence (DNA): TGTGCCAGCAGCTTCCTAGCGGGAGTCTCTGTGGCCAACGTCCTGACTTTC. Variable domain in full (rest from reference TRBV7-2 and TRBJ2-6): GAGVSQSPSNKVTEKGKDVELRCDPISGHTALYWYRQSLGQGLEFLIYFQGNSAPDKSGLPSDRFSAERTGGSVSTLTIQRTQQEDSAVYLCASSFLAGVSVANVLTFGAGSRLTVL.

The chain has TRBV5-8 and TRBJ2-3, with 11 bases fitting TRBD2. Germline CDR1 is SGHTS and CDR2 is YDEGEE. CDR3 length: 21 residues. The V gene end was trimmed by 1 base and the J gene end by 2 bases; junction bases not matched to a gene: 18. For the CDR3, the DNA is TGTGCCAGCAGCTTGCGACTGGGACTAGCGGATCTACTCCACTCCACAGATACGCAGTATTTT. It specifies CASSLRLGLADLLHSTDTQYF.

The table lists this clonotype with a few counts. The gene calls are TRBV6-2 or TRBV6-3 and TRBJ2-7; no clear D. Germline-derived CDR1 and CDR2 are MNHEY and SVGEGT. The CDR3 sequence is 15 residues long. V was trimmed by 4 bases and J by 3 bases, leaving 16 bases between them. The DNA of the CDR3 is TGTGCCAGCAGTTCCTCCGGGTCCAAGGGCTACGAGCAGTACTTC. Translating gives CASSSSGSKGYEQYF.

This clonotype came up many times. The CDR3 DNA reads as TGTGCCAGCAGCTTGGGGACAGGCGGTCGGACCCAGTACTTC. Its protein is CASSLGTGGRTQYF. The V gene is TRBV5-4, the J gene TRBJ2-5; 7 positions match TRBD1. The CDR3 covers 14 residues. Germline V gene data show CDR1 as SGHNT and CDR2 as YYREEE (reference sequence). After removal of 0 bases from V and 7 bases from J, the junction contained 6 bases not matched to a gene.

This clonotype was observed at least ten times. The chain carries TRBV7-2 and TRBJ1-6; D might be TRBD1 (6 bases). V was shortened by 5 bases and J by 7 bases, with 15 bases between the two germline ends. The germline gives CDR1 SGHTA, CDR2 FQGNSA. The CDR3 length is 15 residues. The CDR3 DNA reads as TGTGCCAGCAGCCAAGCCACAGGGAGAAATTCACCCCTCCACTTT. Protein: CASSQATGRNSPLHF.

The chain links TRBV7-6 to TRBJ2-3; weak D call: TRBD2 (5 bases). This CDR3 has 13 residues. With 0 bases removed from V and 5 bases from J, the gap between germline ends came to 6 bases. CDR1 and CDR2 (germline): SGHVS, FNYEAQ. In DNA form, the CDR3 reads TGTGCCAGCAGCTTAGCTCGGGGAGATACGCAGTATTTT. This encodes CASSLARGDTQYF.

The sample holds a few counts of this clonotype. The J gene is TRBJ2-3, the V gene TRBV5-1; no reliable D call. In germline, CDR1 is SGHRS, CDR2 YFSETQ. The CDR3 is made up of 11 amino acids. V shed 5 bases and J shed 6 bases, with 7 bases lying between them. CDR3 protein: CASRGLDTQYF. CDR3 in DNA: TGCGCCAGCAGGGGCCTCGATACGCAGTATTTT.

This clonotype was seen only a few times. J is TRBJ2-5 and V is TRBV29-1; unclear D gene. Germline V gives CDR1 SQVTM, CDR2 ANQGSEA. The ends were cut back, 4 bases at V and 2 bases at J, with 8 bases in the middle. This CDR3 is built from 12 residues. CDR3 nucleotide sequence: TGCAGCGTTGGGGCTCCGCAAGAGACCCAGTACTTC. This translates into CSVGAPQETQYF.

The sample holds many counts of this clonotype. The CDR3: CASSPTGTRDTQYF. The CDR3 DNA reads as TGTGCCAGCAGCCCCACCGGGACTAGAGATACGCAGTATTTT. The V and J genes are TRBV7-9 and TRBJ2-3; 8 nucleotides align to TRBD2. Germline-derived CDR1 and CDR2 are SEHNR and FQNEAQ (reference sequence). This CDR3 has 14 residues. V gave up 5 bases and J gave up 5 bases; unmatched junction bases: 6.

This clonotype was seen at least ten times. This rearrangement joins TRBV20-1 to TRBJ2-5; D is undetermined. Germline V gives CDR1 DFQATT, CDR2 SNEGSKA (reference sequence). V was trimmed by 3 bases and J by 1 base, leaving 9 bases between them. The CDR3 spans 13 residues. The CDR3 DNA sequence: TGCAGTGCTAGTCGCGGCCCCCAAGAGACCCAGTACTTC. Its translation is CSASRGPQETQYF.

The J gene is TRBJ2-3, the V gene TRBV9; D gene unclear. Trimming left V 3 bases short and J 0 bases short, with 17 bases between. The germline V gene has CDR1 SGDLS and CDR2 YYNGEE. This CDR3 is 17 amino acids long. CDR3 sequence: CASSGRDGRASTDTQYF. In DNA form, the CDR3 reads TGTGCCAGCAGCGGAAGGGATGGACGGGCGAGCACAGATACGCAGTATTTT.

This clonotype was detected many times. The chain links TRBV7-2 to TRBJ2-1, with 12 nucleotides matching TRBD2. The CDR3 covers 16 residues. V shed 5 bases and J 4 bases; nucleotides not matched to a gene: 6. In germline, CDR1 is SGHTA, CDR2 FQGNSA. This CDR3 is CASSPPGLAGYNEQFF. As DNA, the CDR3 is TGTGCCAGCAGCCCGCCCGGACTAGCGGGGTACAATGAGCAGTTCTTC. Supplemented by reference TRBV7-2 and TRBJ2-1, the full variable domain reads GAGVSQSPSNKVTEKGKDVELRCDPISGHTALYWYRQSLGQGLEFLIYFQGNSAPDKSGLPSDRFSAERTGGSVSTLTIQRTQQEDSAVYLCASSPPGLAGYNEQFFGPGTRLTVL.

This clonotype was detected only a few times. The chain uses TRBV5-5 and TRBJ2-7, with D perhaps given as TRBD1 or TRBD2 (5 bases each). V was clipped by 0 bases and J by 0 bases, with 10 bases between them. Germline V lookup: CDR1 SGHKS, CDR2 YYEKEE (reference sequence). This CDR3 is built from 15 residues. This chain's CDR3 is CASSLAGDPSYEQYF. The CDR3 DNA reads as TGTGCCAGCAGCTTGGCTGGGGACCCCTCCTACGAGCAGTACTTC. Using reference TRBV5-5 and TRBJ2-7 for the parts outside the CDR3, the full variable domain is DAGVTQSPTHLIKTRGQQVTLRCSPISGHKSVSWYQQVLGQGPQFIFQYYEKEERGRGNFPDRFSARQFPNYSSELNVNALLLGDSALYLCASSLAGDPSYEQYFGPGTRLTVT.

The chain recombines TRBV2 with TRBJ1-2; the match to TRBD1 covers 10 bases. V gave up 6 bases and J gave up 7 bases; unmatched junction bases: 5. The CDR3 is 13 residues long. Germline V gives CDR1 SNHLY, CDR2 FYNNEI. CDR3 bases: TGTGCCAGCAGCGGGACAGGGGTTAGTGGCTACACCTTC. It translates to CASSGTGVSGYTF.

This clonotype is medium-sized by share. The V call is TRBV6-5, the J call TRBJ2-1, with D possibly called TRBD1 or TRBD2 (5 bases each). The CDR3 spans 14 residues. Trimming shortened V by 0 bases and J by 2 bases, and 5 bases separated the two germline ends. Germline V lookup: CDR1 MNHEY, CDR2 SVGAGI. CDR3 loop: CASSYSGAYNEQFF. Written as DNA, the CDR3 is TGTGCCAGCAGTTACTCGGGGGCCTACAATGAGCAGTTCTTC.

This clonotype has a count of ten or more. The chain links TRBV7-2 to TRBJ1-4; D not resolved. The CDR3 loop spans 12 amino acids. The ends were cut back, 5 bases at V and 4 bases at J, with 5 bases in the middle. The germline CDR1 and CDR2 sequences are SGHTA and FQGNSA. CDR3 bases: TGTGCCAGCAGCCCCGGTAATGAAAAACTGTTTTTT. It yields the protein CASSPGNEKLFF.

In this sample, this clonotype turned up a few times. This chain links TRBV7-9 with TRBJ2-2, with D maybe TRBD2 (5 bases). The CDR3 has 15 residues. Germline loops: CDR1 SEHNR, CDR2 FQNEAQ (reference sequence). V lost 2 bases to trimming and J lost 6 bases, with 13 bases between them. CDR3 in amino acids: CASSLSPGSAGELFF. CDR3 DNA: TGTGCCAGCAGCTTAAGTCCGGGATCGGCCGGGGAGCTGTTTTTT.

CDR3 residues: CASSPLPRSSYEQYF. CDR3 nucleotides: TGTGCCAGCAGCCCCCTCCCTAGGAGCTCCTACGAGCAGTACTTC. The chain recombines TRBV14 with TRBJ2-7; D uncertain. Germline lookup yields CDR1 SGHDN and CDR2 FVKESK. Trimming took off 4 bases at V and 0 bases at J, with 13 bases between the two ends. The CDR3 contains 15 residues.

This clonotype was found many times. The chain carries TRBV20-1 and TRBJ2-7; a possible D gene is TRBD2 (6 bases). CDR1 is DFQATT and CDR2 is SNEGSKA in the germline V gene (reference sequence). This CDR3 contains 15 residues. Trimming took 1 base from V and 4 from J, leaving 17 bases between them. CDR3 sequence reads: CSARVARGIGYEQYF. The CDR3 DNA sequence: TGCAGTGCTAGAGTCGCCCGCGGGATAGGGTACGAGCAGTACTTC.